This T cell receptor (beta chain) derives from a study of blood T cell repertoires in COVID-19. The wider study: Sources were T cells, B-cell-depleted T cells, or PBMCs; the material itself was cDNA or gDNA.

Patients at the Seattle site were enrolled during active infection and followed longitudinally. This clone was observed a few times. Original handling: The authors estimated nucleated cell counts from reference gene primer amplification. Only in-frame clones appear in the TCRdb table, and some are missing; sequencing was by immunoSEQ multiplex PCR. That table supplies the V and J calls and clone size; D and trimming were determined from the DNA. The data show 300,000 to 400,000 clones, more than 70% seen once. The ends were cut back, 0 bases at V and 0 bases at J, with 7 bases in the middle. The germline V gene encodes CDR1 SGHNT and CDR2 YYREEE (reference sequence). There are 15 residues in the CDR3.

Sequencing was performed on peripheral blood. The origin of this receptor is a woman aged 55 to 70 with COVID-19, enrolled during active disease. This chain links TRBV5-4 with TRBJ1-3, with D unresolved. CDR3 region: CASSLGRSSGNTIYF. The CDR3 DNA is TGTGCCAGCAGCTTGGGTCGGTCCTCTGGAAACACCATATATTTT.